Each of the 26 T cell receptor beta chains below was sequenced from the same sample in a study of shared clonotypes between healthy human individuals. TCRdb's copy holds only in-frame clones and misses some; the assay was immunoSEQ multiplex PCR. The repertoire includes around 2.1 million clones, 85% to 95% of them detected once, and 1.7% sits in the top ten. The naive CD8 fraction comprised CD45RO-negative cells positively selected for CCR7 and excluded terminally differentiated effector memory CD45RA+ cells. Sample: naive CD8+ T cells from PBMCs. These receptors were collected from a man aged 18 to 29 in good health. Some clones in this sample may be carry-over from other donors' samples.

The genes are TRBV13 and TRBJ2-1; D perhaps matches TRBD1 (5 bases). CDR1 is PRHDT, CDR2 FYEKMQ, per germline (reference sequence). V lost 8 bases and J 9 bases, leaving 20 bases between the germline ends. CDR3 length equals 14 residues. CDR3 bases: TGTGCCAGCGGCATAGGGGAAGTCTCCAGTGAGCAGTTCTTC. Translated: CASGIGEVSSEQFF.

Worth noting for this clone: The same CDR3 can be traced to other DNA sequences in this sample. The rearrangement uses TRBV27 and TRBJ2-5; D gene ambiguous. V was pared by 8 bases and J by 2 bases, with 6 bases between. This CDR3 comprises 11 residues. Germline assignment: CDR1 MNHEY and CDR2 SMNVEV (reference sequence). The CDR3 DNA follows: TGTGCCAGCGGTATACAAGAGACCCAGTACTTC. Translating gives CASGIQETQYF.

This clone was detected once. The chain joins TRBV29-1 to TRBJ2-5, with 10 bases aligning to TRBD2. The CDR3 loop spans 13 amino acids. CDR1 and CDR2 from the germline V gene are SQVTM and ANQGSEA. V was pared by 7 bases and J by 4 bases, with 6 bases of the junction left unmatched. The CDR3 DNA sequence: TGCAGCGCCCCTAGCGGGAGAGGAGAGACCCAGTACTTC. Translated, it gives CSAPSGRGETQYF.

The rearrangement uses TRBV7-9 and TRBJ2-5; 11 bases align to TRBD2. The junction had 8 bases not matched to a gene; V was cut back by 4 bases and J by 4 bases. The CDR3 is made up of 16 amino acids. Germline lookup yields CDR1 SEHNR and CDR2 FQNEAQ (reference sequence). The CDR3 here is CASSSPTSGTTETQYF. Written as DNA, the CDR3 is TGTGCCAGCAGCTCCCCGACTAGCGGGACCACAGAGACCCAGTACTTC.

CDR3 amino acids: CASCEGFGHQETQYF. CDR3 in DNA: TGTGCCAGCTGCGAGGGATTCGGGCATCAAGAGACCCAGTACTTC. The V and J genes are TRBV2 and TRBJ2-5, with TRBD2 as a possible D gene (5 bases). The V and J ends lost 8 bases and 2 bases respectively, with 18 bases between them. This CDR3 is 15 amino acids long. CDR1 and CDR2 (germline): SNHLY, FYNNEI.

The chain joins TRBV7-6 to TRBJ2-5; D possibly matches TRBD1 or TRBD2 (6 bases each). Looked up from germline, CDR1 is SGHVS and CDR2 is FNYEAQ. CDR3 length: 14 amino acids. The ends were cut back, 5 bases at V and 4 bases at J, with 14 bases in the middle. The CDR3 coding sequence is TGTGCCAGCAGCCAAGGGGGGCGAGGAGAGACCCAGTACTTC. It is translated as CASSQGGRGETQYF.

This chain links TRBV28 with TRBJ2-7; either TRBD1 or TRBD2 may supply D (5 bases each). The germline gives CDR1 MDHEN, CDR2 SYDVKM. The CDR3 contains 15 residues. V gave up 8 bases and J gave up 2 bases, with 19 bases separating them. The CDR3 DNA is TGTGCCAGCGGGGGAATGACGGAGGAAACCTACGAGCAGTACTTC. Protein sequence: CASGGMTEETYEQYF.

The V call is TRBV28, the J call TRBJ2-3, with a weak D call TRBD1 (6 bases). In germline, CDR1 is MDHEN, CDR2 SYDVKM. Trimming took off 3 bases at V and 4 bases at J, with 17 bases between the two ends. The CDR3 covers 16 residues. CDR3 sequence (DNA): TGTGCCAGCAGTTTCTCCGGGACACGGGCCCCAGATACGCAGTATTTT. Residues: CASSFSGTRAPDTQYF.

The gene calls are TRBV27 and TRBJ1-2; 9 positions agree with TRBD1. The CDR3 is made up of 16 amino acids. With 5 bases clipped from V and 6 bases from J, the junction kept 13 bases outside the gene matches. Germline assignment: CDR1 MNHEY and CDR2 SMNVEV (reference sequence). In nucleotides, the CDR3 is TGTGCCAGCAGTCCCACGGCTGGACAGGGGAGAGATGGCTACACCTTC. This translates into CASSPTAGQGRDGYTF.

V gene TRBV29-1 combines with J gene TRBJ2-1; TRBD2 might be the D (6 bases). Trimming removed 4 bases from V and 4 bases from J, with 14 bases in between. CDR3 size: 14 residues. CDR1 and CDR2 (germline): SQVTM, ANQGSEA. The DNA for the CDR3 is TGCAGCGTTGCCGAGGGACTGCTGTACAATGAGCAGTTCTTC. Amino acid sequence: CSVAEGLLYNEQFF.

This clone came up once. V gene TRBV10-3 combines with J gene TRBJ2-7; no definite D call. Germline V CDR1 and CDR2: ENHRY, SYGVKD. Trimming pared 0 bases from V and 3 bases from J, leaving 21 bases between. The CDR3 loop spans 18 amino acids. CDR3 loop: CAISESGGRDIGVYEQYF. The CDR3 region has the DNA TGTGCCATCAGTGAGTCAGGTGGTCGCGACATTGGGGTCTACGAGCAGTACTTC.

The gene calls are TRBV9 and TRBJ2-7, with D possibly TRBD2 on 5 matching bases. CDR3 length: 15 residues. The germline V gene encodes CDR1 SGDLS and CDR2 YYNGEE. Trimming shortened V by 3 bases and J by 2 bases, and 15 bases separated the two germline ends. The CDR3 region is CASSGGSTDTYEQYF. CDR3 coding DNA: TGTGCCAGCAGCGGAGGGTCGACGGATACCTACGAGCAGTACTTC.

As regards this clone: This sample also contains other DNA sequences that code for the same CDR3. The chain is built from TRBV27 and TRBJ2-7; D is ambiguous. Germline CDR1 and CDR2: MNHEY and SMNVEV (reference sequence). This CDR3 comprises 14 residues. Trimming cost V 3 bases and J 0 bases, with 9 bases left between them. The CDR3 reads CASSFQSSSYEQYF. The CDR3 DNA reads as TGTGCCAGCAGTTTCCAGAGTAGCTCCTACGAGCAGTACTTC.

This clone appeared once. The chain joins TRBV27 to TRBJ1-1; possibly TRBD1 for D (6 bases). CDR1 and CDR2 from the germline V gene are MNHEY and SMNVEV (reference sequence). V was cut by 5 bases and J by 3 bases, with 16 bases left in between. This CDR3 spans 15 amino acids. CDR3 nucleotide sequence: TGTGCCAGCAGTACCCCAGGGAGGGGGGACACTGAAGCTTTCTTT. Its protein product is CASSTPGRGDTEAFF.

The chain carries TRBV19 and TRBJ2-1, with TRBD1 matching over 12 bases. There are 14 residues in the CDR3. CDR1 and CDR2 from the germline V gene are LNHDA and SQIVND (reference sequence). With V trimmed by 6 bases and J by 4 bases, 1 base remained unmatched. The CDR3 DNA reads as TGTGCCAGTAGGGGACAGGGGGCGTACAATGAGCAGTTCTTC. Encoded protein: CASRGQGAYNEQFF.

Points on this clone: The sample holds other DNA sequences that translate to the same CDR3. V is TRBV29-1 and J is TRBJ2-7, with D unclear. Trimming stripped 4 bases from V and 0 bases from J, with 10 bases between. The germline V gene has CDR1 SQVTM and CDR2 ANQGSEA. This CDR3 spans 13 amino acids. Here the CDR3 DNA reads TGCAGCGTTGTCGGCGGCACCTCCTACGAGCAGTACTTC. The encoded protein is CSVVGGTSYEQYF.

This chain joins TRBV27 and TRBJ1-1, with D hard to call. V was pared by 5 bases and J by 6 bases, with 16 bases between. The V gene's germline CDR1 is MNHEY and CDR2 SMNVEV (reference sequence). The CDR3 extends over 14 amino acids. DNA for the CDR3: TGTGCCAGCAGTCCAAACCCTGTGAGGCCTGAAGCTTTCTTT. Its protein product is CASSPNPVRPEAFF.

The V call is TRBV7-2, the J call TRBJ1-1; D unclear. CDR3 length equals 13 residues. V dropped 8 bases and J dropped 1 base, with 11 bases sitting between them. Germline CDR1 SGHTA, CDR2 FQGNSA. This CDR3 reads CASLPWANTEAFF. Written as DNA, the CDR3 is TGTGCCAGCTTACCTTGGGCGAACACTGAAGCTTTCTTT.

In this sample, this clone turned up once. The chain carries TRBV11-3 and TRBJ1-2; maybe TRBD1 (5 bases). Germline values: CDR1 SGHNT, CDR2 YENEEA. Trimming stripped 4 bases from V and 3 bases from J, with 15 bases between. CDR3 length: 15 amino acids. The CDR3 DNA reads as TGTGCCAGCAGCTCCCCGGGGGGAAGGGACTATGGCTACACCTTC. Amino acids: CASSSPGGRDYGYTF.

This chain joins TRBV5-6 and TRBJ1-2; D is unresolved. Germline V CDR1 and CDR2: SGHDT, YYEEEE. The CDR3 consists of 14 residues. Trimming removed 0 bases from V and 5 bases from J, with 11 bases in between. This CDR3 reads CASSLADGGYGYTF. CDR3 DNA sequence: TGTGCCAGCAGCTTGGCGGACGGTGGGTATGGCTACACCTTC. Filled out from reference TRBV5-6 and TRBJ1-2, the complete variable domain reads DAGVTQSPTHLIKTRGQQVTLRCSPKSGHDTVSWYQQALGQGPQFIFQYYEEEERQRGNFPDRFSGHQFPNYSSELNVNALLLGDSALYLCASSLADGGYGYTFGSGTRLTVV.

V is TRBV27 and J is TRBJ1-1, with 8 positions matching TRBD1. The ends lost 5 bases at V and 6 bases at J; junction bases unmatched: 8. This CDR3 has 14 residues. Germline loops: CDR1 MNHEY, CDR2 SMNVEV (reference sequence). CDR3 amino acids: CASSPMPGGPEAFF. The CDR3 coding sequence is TGTGCCAGCAGTCCTATGCCAGGGGGCCCTGAAGCTTTCTTT.

The chain joins TRBV7-8 to TRBJ2-6, with TRBD2 matching 10 bases. The CDR3 consists of 17 residues. Germline values: CDR1 SGHVS, CDR2 FQNEAQ. The V and J ends lost 2 bases and 2 bases, in that order; junction bases with no gene match: 3. In nucleotides, the CDR3 is TGTGCCAGCAGCTTAAGCCTAGCGGGAGCTGGGGCCAACGTCCTGACTTTC. Translation gives CASSLSLAGAGANVLTF. Full variable domain (rest looked up from reference TRBV7-8 and TRBJ2-6): GAGVSQSPRYKVAKRGQDVALRCDPISGHVSLFWYQQALGQGPEFLTYFQNEAQLDKSGLPSDRFFAERPEGSVSTLKIQRTQQEDSAVYLCASSLSLAGAGANVLTFGAGSRLTVL.

This clone has only one observation. V usage is TRBV9 and J usage is TRBJ2-1; 9 nucleotides align to TRBD2. With 0 bases clipped from V and 2 bases from J, the junction kept 6 bases outside the gene matches. The germline gives CDR1 SGDLS, CDR2 YYNGEE. This CDR3 spans 17 amino acids. CDR3 amino acids: CASSVGATSGTYNEQFF. DNA for the CDR3: TGTGCCAGCAGCGTAGGCGCGACTAGCGGAACCTACAATGAGCAGTTCTTC. Using reference TRBV9 and TRBJ2-1 for the parts outside the CDR3, the full variable domain is DSGVTQTPKHLITATGQRVTLRCSPRSGDLSVYWYQQSLDQGLQFLIQYYNGEERAKGNILERFSAQQFPDLHSELNLSSLELGDSALYFCASSVGATSGTYNEQFFGPGTRLTVL.

CDR3 sequence: CAISDLHSSTDTQYF. In DNA form, the CDR3 reads TGTGCCATCAGTGACCTGCATAGCAGCACAGATACGCAGTATTTT. The chain employs TRBV10-3 and TRBJ2-3; D unresolved. The V gene lost 3 bases and the J gene lost 0 bases, with 10 bases spanning the gap. CDR1 and CDR2 (germline): ENHRY, SYGVKD. CDR3 size: 15 residues.

The chain employs TRBV5-8 and TRBJ1-2, with 9 positions matching TRBD1. The V segment lost 3 bases and the J segment 7 bases; nucleotides outside the gene matches: 16. This CDR3 comprises 17 residues. Germline CDR1 and CDR2: SGHTS and YDEGEE. CDR3 amino acids: CASSYQTGGYWSIGYTF. DNA for the CDR3: TGTGCCAGCAGCTACCAGACAGGGGGATACTGGTCGATTGGCTACACCTTC.

V and J are TRBV27 and TRBJ2-7; 14 bases are shared with TRBD2. The V and J ends lost 6 bases and 3 bases, in that order; junction bases with no gene match: 7. Germline-derived CDR1 and CDR2 are MNHEY and SMNVEV (reference sequence). The CDR3 loop spans 16 amino acids. CDR3 nucleotide sequence: TGTGCCAGCAGGGTGACTAGCGGGAGGGACTTCTACGAGCAGTACTTC. Its translation: CASRVTSGRDFYEQYF.